Detailed here is one T cell receptor beta chain. A junction end diverges from the germline sequence, so it may reflect a read error. CDR1 is SSHAT and CDR2 is FNYEAQ in the germline V gene (reference sequence). CDR3 length equals 16 residues. This record comes from a study of PD-L1 blockade in urothelial cancer. Study summary: Between 0 and 3 prior chemotherapy regimens had been given to patients.

Method: immunoSEQ multiplex PCR; TCRdb's copy keeps in-frame clones and lacks some. This table holds about 21,000 clones, around 87% found once. For each patient, 1 to 8 samples were obtained, pretreatment and on-treatment. The specimen comprised PBMCs, sampled around atezolizumab (anti-PD-L1) treatment. V is TRBV7-7 and J is TRBJ2-5; 16 bases map to TRBD2. The clonotype was recovered from a woman aged 60 to 75 with urothelial cancer. CDR3 nucleotides: TGTGCTAGCAGCGGGACTAGCGGGAGGGCCGTGGAGACCCAGTACTTC. Amino acid sequence: CASSGTSGRAVETQYF.